This T cell receptor (beta chain) comes out of a study of T cell repertoires in cytomegalovirus infection. Trimming left V 5 bases short and J 5 bases short, with 16 bases between. Germline assignment: CDR1 KGHDR and CDR2 SFDVKD. The CDR3 totals 15 residues. MiXCR was run by TCRdb on the reads, yielding one entry per CDR3 protein. The data hold fewer than 300,000 distinct CDR3 sequences, with roughly 25% observed a single time. The sequence derives from a human donor in good health (CMV status not recorded). Some clones in this sample may be carry-over from other donors' samples. The specimen was PBMCs. The V gene is TRBV24-1, the J gene TRBJ2-3; possibly TRBD2 for D (7 bases). CDR3 coding DNA: TGTGCCACCAGTGCCTACGCAGGGGAGGGAGATACGCAGTATTTT. Amino acid sequence: CATSAYAGEGDTQYF.